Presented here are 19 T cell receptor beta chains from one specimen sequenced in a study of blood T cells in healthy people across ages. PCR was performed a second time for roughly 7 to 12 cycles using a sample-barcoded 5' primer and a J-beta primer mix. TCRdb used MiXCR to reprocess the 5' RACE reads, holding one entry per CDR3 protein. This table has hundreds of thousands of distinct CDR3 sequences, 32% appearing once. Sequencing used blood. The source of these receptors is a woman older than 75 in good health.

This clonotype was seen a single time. The CDR3 sequence is CASSRQEVNTEAFF. As DNA, the CDR3 is TGTGCCAGCAGCCGCCAGGAGGTCAACACTGAAGCTTTCTTT. This rearrangement joins TRBV5-6 to TRBJ1-1; D is unclear. V was shortened by 4 bases and J by 2 bases, with 12 bases between the two germline ends. The germline V gene encodes CDR1 SGHDT and CDR2 YYEEEE. The CDR3 is 14 residues long.

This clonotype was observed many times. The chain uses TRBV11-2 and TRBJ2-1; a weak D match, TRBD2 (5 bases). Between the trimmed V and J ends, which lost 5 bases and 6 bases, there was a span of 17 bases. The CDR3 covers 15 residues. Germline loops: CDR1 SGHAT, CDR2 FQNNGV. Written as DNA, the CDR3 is TGTGCCAGCAGCGAATTAGGAGGCGGAGGCAATGAGCAGTTCTTC. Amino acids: CASSELGGGGNEQFF.

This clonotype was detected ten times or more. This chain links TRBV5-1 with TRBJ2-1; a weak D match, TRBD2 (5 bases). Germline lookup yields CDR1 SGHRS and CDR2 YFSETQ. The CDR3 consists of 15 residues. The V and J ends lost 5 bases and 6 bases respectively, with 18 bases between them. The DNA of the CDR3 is TGCGCCAGCAGTCTGCGGGCGCTGAGTCCCAATGAGCAGTTCTTC. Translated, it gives CASSLRALSPNEQFF.

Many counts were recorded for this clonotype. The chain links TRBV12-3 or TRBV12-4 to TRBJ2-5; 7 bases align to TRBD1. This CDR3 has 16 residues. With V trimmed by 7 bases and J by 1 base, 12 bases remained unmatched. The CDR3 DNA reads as TGTGCCAGCACCTCCGGGACAGCGGCATCCCAAGAGACCCAGTACTTC. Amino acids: CASTSGTAASQETQYF.

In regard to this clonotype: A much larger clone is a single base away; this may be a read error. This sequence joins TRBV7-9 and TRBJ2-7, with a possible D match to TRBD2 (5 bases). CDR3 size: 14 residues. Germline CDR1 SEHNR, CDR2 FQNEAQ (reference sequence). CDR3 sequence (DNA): TGTGCCGGCAGCTTAGGCCGGGGTGGCGACGAGCAGTACTTC. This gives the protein CAGSLGRGGDEQYF.

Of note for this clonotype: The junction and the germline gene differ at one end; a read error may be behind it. CDR3 sequence reads: CATSRGRGDGCTF. The DNA of the CDR3 is TGTGCCACCAGCAGAGGCAGGGGCGATGGCTGCACCTTC. The chain carries TRBV15 and TRBJ1-2; TRBD1 might be the D (6 bases). The CDR3 spans 13 residues. CDR1 is LNHNV, CDR2 YYDKDF, per germline (reference sequence).

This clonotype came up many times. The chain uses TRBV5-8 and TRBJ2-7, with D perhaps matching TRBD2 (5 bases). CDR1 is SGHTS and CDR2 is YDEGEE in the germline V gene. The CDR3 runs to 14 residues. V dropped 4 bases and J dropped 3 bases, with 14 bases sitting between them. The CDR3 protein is CASSPESRGYEQYF. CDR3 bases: TGTGCCAGCAGCCCGGAATCCCGGGGCTACGAGCAGTACTTC.

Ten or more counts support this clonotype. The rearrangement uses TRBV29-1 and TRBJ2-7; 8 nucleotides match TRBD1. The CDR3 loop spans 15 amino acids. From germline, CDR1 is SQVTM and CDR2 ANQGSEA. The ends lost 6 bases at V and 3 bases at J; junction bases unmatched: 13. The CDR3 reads CSVVPIQGARYEQYF. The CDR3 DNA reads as TGCAGCGTCGTCCCGATCCAGGGGGCCCGCTACGAGCAGTACTTC.

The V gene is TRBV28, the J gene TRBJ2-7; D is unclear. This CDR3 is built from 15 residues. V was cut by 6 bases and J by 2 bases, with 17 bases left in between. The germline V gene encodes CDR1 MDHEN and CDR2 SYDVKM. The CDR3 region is CASRPSGGLAYEQYF. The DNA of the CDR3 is TGTGCCAGCAGGCCATCGGGTGGGCTAGCCTACGAGCAGTACTTC.

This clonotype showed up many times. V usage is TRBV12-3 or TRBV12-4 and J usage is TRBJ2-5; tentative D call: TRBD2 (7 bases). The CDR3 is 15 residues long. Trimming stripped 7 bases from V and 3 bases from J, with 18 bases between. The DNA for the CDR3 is TGTGCCAGCACTGACCAAGGGGGGGGGAAAGAGACCCAGTACTTC. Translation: CASTDQGGGKETQYF.

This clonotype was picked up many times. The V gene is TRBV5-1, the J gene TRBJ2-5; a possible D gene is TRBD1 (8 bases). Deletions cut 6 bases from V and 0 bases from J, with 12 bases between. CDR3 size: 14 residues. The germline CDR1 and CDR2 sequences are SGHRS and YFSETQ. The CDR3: CASNRGGYQETQYF. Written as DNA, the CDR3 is TGCGCCAGCAACAGGGGGGGGTACCAAGAGACCCAGTACTTC.

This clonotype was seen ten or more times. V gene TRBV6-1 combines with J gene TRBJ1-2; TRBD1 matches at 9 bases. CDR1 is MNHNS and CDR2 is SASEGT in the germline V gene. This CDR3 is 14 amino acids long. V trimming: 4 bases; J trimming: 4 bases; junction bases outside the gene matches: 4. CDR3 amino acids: CASSGPGQGYGYTF. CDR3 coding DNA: TGTGCCAGCAGTGGTCCGGGACAGGGCTATGGCTACACCTTC.

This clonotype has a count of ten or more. CDR3 sequence (DNA): TGTGCCAGCAGCCAAGGGTTTCCATTAGGGTACAGATCTCACGATGGCTACACCTTC. Amino acids: CASSQGFPLGYRSHDGYTF. The chain joins TRBV3-1 to TRBJ1-2; no clear D. The V end was cut by 1 base, the J end by 6 bases, with 27 bases between. This CDR3 contains 19 residues. Per the germline V gene, CDR1 is LGHDT and CDR2 is YNNKEL (reference sequence).

DNA of the CDR3: TGTGCCAGCTCGTCCATAGAAATCATGAACACTGAAGCTTTCTTT. It yields the protein CASSSIEIMNTEAFF. The genes are TRBV18 and TRBJ1-1; D is undetermined. There are 15 residues in the CDR3. From germline, CDR1 is KGHSH and CDR2 LQKENI. Trimming took off 6 bases at V and 0 bases at J, with 14 bases between the two ends.

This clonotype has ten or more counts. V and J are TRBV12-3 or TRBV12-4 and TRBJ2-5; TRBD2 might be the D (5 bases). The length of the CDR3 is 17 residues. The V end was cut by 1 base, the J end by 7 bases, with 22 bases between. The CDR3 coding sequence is TGTGCCAGCAGTTTAGTCGGCGGTGGGAGTGGGAAGGGGACCCAGTACTTC. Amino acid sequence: CASSLVGGGSGKGTQYF.

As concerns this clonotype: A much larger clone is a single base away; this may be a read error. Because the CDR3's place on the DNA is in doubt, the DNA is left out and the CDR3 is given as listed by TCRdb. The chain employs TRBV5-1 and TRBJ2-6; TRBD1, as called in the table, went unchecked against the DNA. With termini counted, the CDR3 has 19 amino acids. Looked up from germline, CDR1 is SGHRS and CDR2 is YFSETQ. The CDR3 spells CASSLVGPGASSGANVRTF.

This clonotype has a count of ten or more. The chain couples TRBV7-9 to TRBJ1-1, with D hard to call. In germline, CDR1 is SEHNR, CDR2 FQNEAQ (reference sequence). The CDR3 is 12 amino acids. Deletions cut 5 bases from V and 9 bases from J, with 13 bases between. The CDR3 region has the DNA TGTGCCAGCAGCGGGCCGGACCTTAAAGCTTTCTTT. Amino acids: CASSGPDLKAFF.

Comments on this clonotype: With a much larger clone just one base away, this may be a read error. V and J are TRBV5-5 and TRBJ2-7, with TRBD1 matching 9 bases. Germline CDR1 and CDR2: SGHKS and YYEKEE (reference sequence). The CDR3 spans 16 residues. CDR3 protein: CANSLSTRQGAYEQYF. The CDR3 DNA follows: TGTGCCAACAGCTTGTCCACACGACAGGGGGCCTACGAGCAGTACTTC.

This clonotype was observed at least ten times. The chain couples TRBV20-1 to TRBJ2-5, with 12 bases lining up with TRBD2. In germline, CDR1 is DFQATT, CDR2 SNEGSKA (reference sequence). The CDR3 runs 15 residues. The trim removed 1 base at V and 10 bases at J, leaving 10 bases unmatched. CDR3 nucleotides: TGCAGTGCTAGAGGCACTAGCGGGGGGCCAGTAGGCCAGTACTTC. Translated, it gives CSARGTSGGPVGQYF.